The rows below give T cell receptor beta chains drawn from one sample of a study of cytomegalovirus exposure and HLA in healthy donors. The method was immunoSEQ multiplex PCR; TCRdb's version includes in-frame clones alone and lacks a portion of them. The table records about 180,000 clones, 80% to 85% of them present only once. Sequences were obtained from PBMCs. The source is a boy between 2 and 10 years old in good health and CMV-seronegative. CDR3s include the opening cysteine and the closing phenylalanine or tryptophan. The order of the fields is D gene, J gene, V gene, clone size, CDR3 DNA, CDR3 protein. D genes are given only for firm matches. The size entry is marked missing in some rows and otherwise reads once, few, many or a size class.

>TRBD2|TRBJ2-1|TRBV15|NA
TGTGCCACCAGCAGAGAGGGGGATTTACTAGCGGGGGGAGACAATGAGCAGTTCTTC
CATSREGDLLAGGDNEQFF
>TRBD1|TRBJ1-1|TRBV15|once
TGTGCCACCAGCTTCCGGGACAGGGCGAACACTGAAGCTTTCTTT
CATSFRDRANTEAFF
>TRBD2|TRBJ2-2|TRBV4-1|NA
TGCGCCAGCAGCCAAGTAGCGGGAGGGCCCTCCGGGGAGCTGTTTTTT
CASSQVAGGPSGELFF
>TRBD1|TRBJ2-7|TRBV4-1|NA
TGCGCCAGCAGCCAGTCCGGGACAGGTTCCTACGAGCAGTACTTC
CASSQSGTGSYEQYF
>NA|TRBJ2-2|TRBV9|NA
TGTGCCAGCAGCACCCGGGCGGGGAACACCGGGGAGCTGTTTTTT
CASSTRAGNTGELFF
>TRBD1|TRBJ2-4|TRBV28|NA
TGTGCCAGCAGTTTACCCGGGACAGGGGCGTGGAACATTCAGTACTTC
CASSLPGTGAWNIQYF
>NA|TRBJ1-5|TRBV10-3|NA
TGTGCCATCAGCCCGGGGGGGTTGGGTCCTCATAGCAATCAGCCCCAGCATTTT
CAISPGGLGPHSNQPQHF
>TRBD1|TRBJ1-1|TRBV7-2|few
TGTGCCAGCAGCTCACGACAGGGAGTAACAGCTTTCTTT
CASSSRQGVTAFF
>NA|TRBJ2-7|TRBV6-5|NA
TGTGCCAGCAGTTACGACAGGCGGTTGGCCTCCTACGAGCAGTACTTC
CASSYDRRLASYEQYF
>TRBD1|TRBJ1-2|TRBV29-1|few
TGCAGCGTTGAAGCAACAGGGGGCTTCAACTATGGCTACACCTTC
CSVEATGGFNYGYTF
>NA|TRBJ2-6|TRBV27|NA
TGTGCCAGCAGTTTATTGGGGCCTGGGGCCAACGTCCTGACTTTC
CASSLLGPGANVLTF
>TRBD1|TRBJ2-5|TRBV29-1|NA
TGCAGCGTTGAAGACGACCGGGACAGGGGATTAGAGACCCAGTACTTC
CSVEDDRDRGLETQYF
>TRBD2|TRBJ2-1|TRBV7-8|NA
TGTGCCAGCAGCCTAGGGACTAGCGGGAGGGCCTATGAGCAGTTCTTC
CASSLGTSGRAYEQFF
>TRBD1|TRBJ2-2|TRBV9|NA
TGTGCCAGCAGCGAAATAACAGGGGGCACCGGGGAGCTGTTTTTT
CASSEITGGTGELFF
>NA|TRBJ2-3|TRBV7-9|few
TGTGCCAGCAGCTATAGCAGCGGGCCGCTTACAGATACGCAGTATTTT
CASSYSSGPLTDTQYF
>TRBD2|TRBJ2-7|TRBV30|NA
TGTGCCTGGAGTGCCCTAGCGGGAGGGCCGAGGGAGCAGTACTTC
CAWSALAGGPREQYF
>TRBD1|TRBJ2-3|TRBV7-9|few
TGTGCCAGCAGCCCACAGACAGGGGCGGATACGCAGTATTTT
CASSPQTGADTQYF
>NA|TRBJ2-1|TRBV28|NA
TGTGCCAGCACCCAGCGGTACAATGAGCAGTTCTTC
CASTQRYNEQFF
>NA|TRBJ2-7|TRBV6-5|NA
TGTGCCAGCAGTTACTCGAGTGCAGGCGAGCAGTACTTC
CASSYSSAGEQYF
>TRBD1|TRBJ1-5|TRBV10-1|NA
TGCGCCAGCGGGACAGGGAAAGGCAATCAGCCCCAGCATTTT
CASGTGKGNQPQHF
>NA|TRBJ1-1|TRBV19|NA
TGTGCCAGTAGTGTCAGGGGAATGGGGCAATCCACTGAAGCTTTCTTT
CASSVRGMGQSTEAFF
>NA|TRBJ1-1|TRBV19|NA
TGTGCCAGTAGTGACAGGCCGAACACTGAAGCTTTCTTT
CASSDRPNTEAFF
>TRBD1|TRBJ2-2|TRBV11-2|few
TGTGCCAGTAGCTTAACGGGACAGGACAACACCGGGGAGCTGTTTTTT
CASSLTGQDNTGELFF
>TRBD2|TRBJ2-3|TRBV4-2|NA
TGTGCCAGCAGCCCAGGGAGGCGGGAGGGCGTCTTCGGGGCAGATACGCAGTATTTT
CASSPGRREGVFGADTQYF
>TRBD2|TRBJ2-5|TRBV7-9|NA
TGTGCCAGCAGCTTAGCAGGGGCGGGAGGCAATCAAGAGACCCAGTACTTC
CASSLAGAGGNQETQYF
>TRBD1|TRBJ1-4|TRBV28|few
TGTGCCAGCAGTAACCGGGACAGGGATGAAAAACTGTTTTTT
CASSNRDRDEKLFF
>NA|TRBJ2-7|TRBV15|NA
TGTGCCACCAGCAGAGATGGAACAGGGAACGAGCAGTACTTC
CATSRDGTGNEQYF
>TRBD2|TRBJ2-1|TRBV10-1|NA
TGCGCCAGCAGTGCCGCGGGACTAGCCAACAATGAGCAGTTCTTC
CASSAAGLANNEQFF